A selection of T cell receptor beta chains follows, all from one sample in a study of control samples from healthy donors and cancer patients. Generated by immunoSEQ multiplex PCR, the TCRdb table keeps only in-frame clones and is missing some. Found here are 80,000 or so clones, roughly 89% of them singletons; the top ten hold 5.5%. Specimen: blood. The receptors here all came from a man in his fifties in good health. CDR3s include the opening cysteine and the closing phenylalanine or tryptophan. D genes are given only for firm matches. Not every row has a clone size; where given, it reads once, few, many or a size class.

.	.	TRBV6-1	TRBJ1-3	14	TGTGCCAGCAGTGAACCCTGGGAACGAAACACCATATATTTT	CASSEPWERNTIYF
.	.	TRBV7-8	TRBJ1-5	13	TGTGCCAGCAGCGCCCGGACAGATCAGCCCCAGCATTTT	CASSARTDQPQHF
.	.	TRBV3-1/TRBV3-2	TRBJ2-2	14	TGTGCCAGCAGCCCCACTCGGGCCACCGGGGAGCTGTTTTTT	CASSPTRATGELFF
.	TRBD1	TRBV30	TRBJ1-2	14	TGTGCCTGGAGTGCCGACAGGGGGCAGGGTGGCTACACCTTC	CAWSADRGQGGYTF
.	.	TRBV6-6	TRBJ2-5	10	TGTGCCAGCGCCCGGGAGACCCAGTACTTC	CASARETQYF
.	.	TRBV11-1	TRBJ1-2	14	TGTGCCAGCAGCTTAGGAGCAGGGGATAATGGCTACACCTTC	CASSLGAGDNGYTF
.	.	TRBV2	TRBJ1-2	11	TGTGCCAGCAGTGGAAGGGCCGGCTACACCTTC	CASSGRAGYTF
.	.	TRBV30	TRBJ1-5	15	TGTGCCTGGAGTGTACCTGGTGCACCGAATCAGCCCCAGCATTTT	CAWSVPGAPNQPQHF
.	.	TRBV7-8	TRBJ1-1	15	TGTGCCAGCAGCCCAAATCTAGGACGGAACACTGAAGCTTTCTTT	CASSPNLGRNTEAFF
.	TRBD2	TRBV24-1	TRBJ2-3	15	TGTGCCACCAGTGATAGGGTAGCGGGGGGAGATACGCAGTATTTT	CATSDRVAGGDTQYF
.	.	TRBV30	TRBJ2-7	16	TGTGCCTGGAGTGTACCCGGGCCTCTCCGGGACTACGAGCAGTACTTC	CAWSVPGPLRDYEQYF
.	.	TRBV2	TRBJ1-4	14	TGTGCCAGCACCGGACGCTCAACTAATGAAAAACTGTTTTTT	CASTGRSTNEKLFF
.	.	TRBV3-1/TRBV3-2	TRBJ1-4	14	TGTGCCAGCAGCCCTAGGGTGGGGGATGAAAAACTGTTTTTT	CASSPRVGDEKLFF
.	.	TRBV7-9	TRBJ1-4	15	TGTGCCAGCAGCCCCCCCGGGGCGGCGACTGAAAAACTGTTTTTT	CASSPPGAATEKLFF
.	TRBD1	TRBV2	TRBJ1-2	14	TGTGCCAGCATTACGGACAGGGGGCACTATGGCTACACCTTC	CASITDRGHYGYTF
.	TRBD1	TRBV19	TRBJ2-7	16	TGTGCCAGTAGTATGACCCGGGACAGGGGCATGTACGGGCAGTACTTC	CASSMTRDRGMYGQYF
few	.	TRBV11-2	TRBJ1-1	15	TGTGCCAGCAGCTTAGATCCCCGGTGGAACACTGAAGCTTTCTTT	CASSLDPRWNTEAFF
once	.	TRBV5-6	TRBJ1-2	13	TGTGCCAGCAGCGTGGGAGGGCGAAATGGCTACACCTTC	CASSVGGRNGYTF
.	TRBD1	TRBV6-1	TRBJ1-3	15	TGTGCCAGCAGTGATCGACAGGGGACTGGAAACACCATATATTTT	CASSDRQGTGNTIYF
.	TRBD1	TRBV18	TRBJ2-7	14	TGTGCCAGCTCACCCCGGGCAGGGGGCTACGAGCAGTACTTC	CASSPRAGGYEQYF
.	.	TRBV4-2	TRBJ2-7	17	TGTGCCAGCAGCCACGATCTTTTAGGACAGCTCTCCTACGAGCAGTACTTC	CASSHDLLGQLSYEQYF
.	TRBD2	TRBV10-2	TRBJ2-1	14	TGCGCCAGCAGTGTAAGCGGGAACTACAATGAGCAGTTCTTC	CASSVSGNYNEQFF
.	.	TRBV6-6	TRBJ1-5	15	TGTGCCAGCAGTCCTTTTGGCGACGTTGATCAGCCCCAGCATTTT	CASSPFGDVDQPQHF
.	.	TRBV5-8	TRBJ1-1	13	TGTGCCAGCAGCCCCCTAAGGGTCGTTGGAGCTTTCTTT	CASSPLRVVGAFF
.	.	TRBV6-1	TRBJ2-2	16	TGTGCCAGCAGTGACCCAGGGGTAACAGGGACCGGGGAGCTGTTTTTT	CASSDPGVTGTGELFF
.	.	TRBV7-9	TRBJ1-4	13	TGTGCCAGCAGCTTGGGTACCCACTACCCACTGTTTTTT	CASSLGTHYPLFF
.	.	TRBV4-1	TRBJ1-4	15	TGCGCCAGCAGCCCTGGGAGGTGGACTAATGAAAAACTGTTTTTT	CASSPGRWTNEKLFF
once	.	TRBV24-1	TRBJ2-2	14	TGTGCCACGACAGCCGGGGGGAACACCGGGGAGCTGTTTTTT	CATTAGGNTGELFF
.	TRBD1	TRBV7-9	TRBJ2-5	16	TGTGCCAGCAGCCCTGGGACAGGGGGCAAGGAAGAGACCCAGTACTTC	CASSPGTGGKEETQYF
.	TRBD1	TRBV28	TRBJ2-7	15	TGTGCCAGCAGCCCCGACAGGGGTAGGCCCTACGAGCAGTACTTC	CASSPDRGRPYEQYF
.	.	TRBV18	TRBJ2-7	16	TGTGCCAGCTCACCCCGGGGGGGGGACAGCTCCTACGAGCAGTACTTC	CASSPRGGDSSYEQYF
.	TRBD1	TRBV11-3	TRBJ2-7	14	TGTGCCAGCAGCTTAGGGCAGGGGGCCGACGAGCAGTACTTC	CASSLGQGADEQYF
.	.	TRBV15	TRBJ1-4	15	TGTGCCACCAGCGCGAGTACAGGGAGAGGCGAAAAACTGTTTTTT	CATSASTGRGEKLFF
.	.	TRBV2	TRBJ1-5	13	TGTGCCAGCAGTGAAAGTAGAAGTCAGCCCCAGCATTTT	CASSESRSQPQHF
.	.	TRBV28	TRBJ1-1	15	TGTGCCAGCAGTCCAGCCTCTCCTTATGGAACTGAAGCTTTCTTT	CASSPASPYGTEAFF
.	.	TRBV6-5	TRBJ1-5	16	TGTGCCAGCAGTTACCCGCGGGACAAAAATAACCAGCCCCAGCATTTT	CASSYPRDKNNQPQHF
.	TRBD1	TRBV13	TRBJ1-1	16	TGTGCCAGCAGCTCCACCGGGGACAGAGTGATCACTGAAGCTTTCTTT	CASSSTGDRVITEAFF
.	TRBD2	TRBV19	TRBJ2-1	15	TGTGCCAGCGGACTAGCGGGGGCCATTTACAATGAGCAGTTCTTC	CASGLAGAIYNEQFF
.	TRBD1	TRBV5-5	TRBJ1-2	15	TGTGCCAGCAGCGATAGACAGGGTAATGTCGATGGCTACACCTTC	CASSDRQGNVDGYTF
.	TRBD1	TRBV7-8	TRBJ2-1	15	TGTGCCAGCAGCCCGACAGGGGGCGCGTCGACTGAGCAGTTCTTC	CASSPTGGASTEQFF
.	.	TRBV4-1	TRBJ2-3	13	TGCGCCAGCAGCCAAGATAGGAGACTAACGCAGTATTTT	CASSQDRRLTQYF
few	.	TRBV6-1	TRBJ1-5	14	TGTGCCAGCAGTGAAGCGGCAGCCTATCAGCCCCAGCATTTT	CASSEAAAYQPQHF
.	.	TRBV5-8	TRBJ1-5	16	TGTGCCAGCAGCTTGCGGGGGCGGGATAGCAATCAGCCCCAGCATTTT	CASSLRGRDSNQPQHF
.	.	TRBV11-2	TRBJ1-3	13	TGTGCCAGCAGCCCGGACTGGGGAAACACCATATATTTT	CASSPDWGNTIYF
.	.	TRBV7-6	TRBJ1-5	15	TGTGCCAGCAGCTTAGGGAATAGGGGCAATCAGCCCCAGCATTTT	CASSLGNRGNQPQHF
.	.	TRBV10-2	TRBJ1-2	14	TGCGCCAGCACGACAGGTGGGGGTTCTGGAGGCTACACCTTC	CASTTGGGSGGYTF
few	.	TRBV24-1	TRBJ1-2	13	TGTGCCACCAGTGACTTGGACAGCCATGGCTACACCTTC	CATSDLDSHGYTF
.	.	TRBV3-1/TRBV3-2	TRBJ1-2	14	TGTGCCAGCAGCCAAGACAGGCCAAACTATGGCTACACCTTC	CASSQDRPNYGYTF